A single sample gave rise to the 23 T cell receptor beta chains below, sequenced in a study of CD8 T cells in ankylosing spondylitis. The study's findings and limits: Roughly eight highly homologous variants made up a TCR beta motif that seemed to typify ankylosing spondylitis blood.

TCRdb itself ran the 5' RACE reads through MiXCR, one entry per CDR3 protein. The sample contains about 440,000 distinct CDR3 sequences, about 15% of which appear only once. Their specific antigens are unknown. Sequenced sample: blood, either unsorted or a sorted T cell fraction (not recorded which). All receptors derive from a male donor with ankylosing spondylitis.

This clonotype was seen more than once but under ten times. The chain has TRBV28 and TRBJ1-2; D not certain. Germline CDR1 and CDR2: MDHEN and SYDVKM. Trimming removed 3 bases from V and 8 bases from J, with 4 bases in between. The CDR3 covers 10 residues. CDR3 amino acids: CASSFIGYTF. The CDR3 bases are TGTGCCAGCAGTTTTATAGGCTACACCTTC.

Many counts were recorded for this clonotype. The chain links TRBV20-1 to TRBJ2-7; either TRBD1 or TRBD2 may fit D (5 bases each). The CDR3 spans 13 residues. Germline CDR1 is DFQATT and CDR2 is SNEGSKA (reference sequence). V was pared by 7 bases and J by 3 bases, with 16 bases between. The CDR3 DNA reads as TGCAGTGTTTATTCCGGGACGGGCTACGAGCAGTACTTC. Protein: CSVYSGTGYEQYF.

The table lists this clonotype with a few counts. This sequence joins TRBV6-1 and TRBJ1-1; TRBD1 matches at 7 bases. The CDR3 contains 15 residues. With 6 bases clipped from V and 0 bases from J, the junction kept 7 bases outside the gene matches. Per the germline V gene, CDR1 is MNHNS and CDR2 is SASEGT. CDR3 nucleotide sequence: TGTGCCAGCAGGACAGCCGGGACAGTGAACACTGAAGCTTTCTTT. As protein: CASRTAGTVNTEAFF.

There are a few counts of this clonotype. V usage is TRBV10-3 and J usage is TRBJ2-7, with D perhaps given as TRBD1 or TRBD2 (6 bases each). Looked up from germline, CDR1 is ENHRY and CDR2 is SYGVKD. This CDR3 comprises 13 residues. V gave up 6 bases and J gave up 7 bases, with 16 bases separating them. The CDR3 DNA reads TGTGCCATCAGCCCGGACAGACGGGGGGAGCAGTACTTC. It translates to CAISPDRRGEQYF.

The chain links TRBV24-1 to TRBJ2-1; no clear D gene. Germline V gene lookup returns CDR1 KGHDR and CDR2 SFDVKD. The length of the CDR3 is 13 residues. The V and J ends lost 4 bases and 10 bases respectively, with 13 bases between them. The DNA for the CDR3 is TGTGCCACCAGTGACCAGGCCCGGCAGGAGCAGTTCTTC. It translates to CATSDQARQEQFF.

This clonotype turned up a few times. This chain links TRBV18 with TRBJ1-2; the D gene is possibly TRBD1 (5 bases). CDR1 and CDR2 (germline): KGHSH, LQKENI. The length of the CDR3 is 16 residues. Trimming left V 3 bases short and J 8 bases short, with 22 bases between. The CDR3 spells CASSPYPAREVGGYTF. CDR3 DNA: TGTGCCAGCTCACCCTACCCCGCCAGGGAGGTAGGCGGCTACACCTTC.

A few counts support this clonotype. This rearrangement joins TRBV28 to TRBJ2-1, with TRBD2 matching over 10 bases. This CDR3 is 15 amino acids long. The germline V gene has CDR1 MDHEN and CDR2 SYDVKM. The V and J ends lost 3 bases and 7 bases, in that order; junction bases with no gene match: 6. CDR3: CASSFKRTSGNEQFF. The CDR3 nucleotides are TGTGCCAGCAGTTTCAAGAGGACTAGCGGTAATGAGCAGTTCTTC.

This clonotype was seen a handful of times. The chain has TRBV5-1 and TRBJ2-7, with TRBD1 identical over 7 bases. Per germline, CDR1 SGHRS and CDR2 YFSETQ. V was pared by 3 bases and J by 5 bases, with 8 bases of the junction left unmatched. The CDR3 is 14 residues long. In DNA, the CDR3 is TGCGCCAGCAGCTACAATCCTCAGGGGGACGAGCAGTACTTC. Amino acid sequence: CASSYNPQGDEQYF.

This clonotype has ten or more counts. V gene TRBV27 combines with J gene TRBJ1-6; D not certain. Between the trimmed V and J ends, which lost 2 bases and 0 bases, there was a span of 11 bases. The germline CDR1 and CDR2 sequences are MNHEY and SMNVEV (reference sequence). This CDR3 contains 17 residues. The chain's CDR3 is CASSLPGLSSYNSPLHF. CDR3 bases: TGTGCCAGCAGTTTACCTGGGCTCAGCTCCTATAATTCACCCCTCCACTTT.

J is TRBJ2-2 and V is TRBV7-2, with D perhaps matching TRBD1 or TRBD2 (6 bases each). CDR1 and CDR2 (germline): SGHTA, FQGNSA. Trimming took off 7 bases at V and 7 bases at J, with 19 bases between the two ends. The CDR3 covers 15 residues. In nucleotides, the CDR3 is TGTGCCAGCACCCGAGCTCGGGGGCCGGGCGGGGAGCTGTTTTTT. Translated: CASTRARGPGGELFF.

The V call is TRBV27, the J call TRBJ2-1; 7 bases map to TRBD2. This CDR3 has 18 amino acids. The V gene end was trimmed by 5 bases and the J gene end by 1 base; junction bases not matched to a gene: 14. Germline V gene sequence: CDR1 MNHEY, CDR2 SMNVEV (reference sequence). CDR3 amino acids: CASSPRGWRDPSYNEQFF. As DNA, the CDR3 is TGTGCCAGCAGTCCGCGGGGGTGGCGGGATCCGTCCTACAATGAGCAGTTCTTC.

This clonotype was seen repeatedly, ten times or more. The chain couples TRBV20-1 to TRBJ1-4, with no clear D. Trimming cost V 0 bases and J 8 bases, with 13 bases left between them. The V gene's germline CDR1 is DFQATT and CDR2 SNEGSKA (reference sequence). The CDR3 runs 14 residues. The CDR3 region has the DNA TGCAGTGCTAGAGATATTATGATGGGCGAAAAACTGTTTTTT. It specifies CSARDIMMGEKLFF.

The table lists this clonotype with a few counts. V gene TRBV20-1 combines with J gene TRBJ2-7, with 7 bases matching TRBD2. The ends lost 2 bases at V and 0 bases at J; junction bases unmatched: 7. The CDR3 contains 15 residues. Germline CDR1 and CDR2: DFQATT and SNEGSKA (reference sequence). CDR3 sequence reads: CSARFPGTNSYEQYF. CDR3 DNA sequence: TGCAGTGCTAGATTCCCCGGGACTAACTCCTACGAGCAGTACTTC.

The CDR3 reads CASSPFLRDEQFF. The CDR3 nucleotides read TGTGCCAGCAGCCCATTTTTGAGGGATGAGCAGTTCTTC. V and J are TRBV7-3 and TRBJ2-1; TRBD2 is a possible D gene (5 bases). The CDR3 contains 13 residues. The germline gives CDR1 SGHTA, CDR2 FQGTGA. Deletions cut 5 bases from V and 8 bases from J, with 13 bases between.

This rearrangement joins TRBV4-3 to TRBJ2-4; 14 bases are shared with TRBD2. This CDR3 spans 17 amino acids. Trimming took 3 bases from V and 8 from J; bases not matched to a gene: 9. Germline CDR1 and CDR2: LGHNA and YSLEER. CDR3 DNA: TGCGCCAGCAGCCAGGGGACTAGCGGGAGAGGATCCGACATTCAGTACTTC. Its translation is CASSQGTSGRGSDIQYF.

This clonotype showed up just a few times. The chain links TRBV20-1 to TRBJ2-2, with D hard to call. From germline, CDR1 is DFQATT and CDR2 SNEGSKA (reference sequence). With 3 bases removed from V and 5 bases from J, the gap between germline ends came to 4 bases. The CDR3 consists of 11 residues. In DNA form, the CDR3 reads TGCAGTGCTAGGCGAACCGGGGAGCTGTTTTTT. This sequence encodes CSARRTGELFF.

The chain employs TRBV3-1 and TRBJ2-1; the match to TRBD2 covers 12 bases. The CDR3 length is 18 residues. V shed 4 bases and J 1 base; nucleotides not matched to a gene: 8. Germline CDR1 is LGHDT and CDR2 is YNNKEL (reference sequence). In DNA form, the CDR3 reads TGTGCCAGCAGCCGAGGACTAGCGGGACGTGGGTCCTACAATGAGCAGTTCTTC. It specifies CASSRGLAGRGSYNEQFF.

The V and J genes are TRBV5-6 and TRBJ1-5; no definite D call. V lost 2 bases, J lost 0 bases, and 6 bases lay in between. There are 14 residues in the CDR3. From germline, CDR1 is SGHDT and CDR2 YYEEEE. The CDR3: CASSFYYSNQPQHF. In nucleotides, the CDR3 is TGTGCCAGCAGCTTTTATTATAGCAATCAGCCCCAGCATTTT.

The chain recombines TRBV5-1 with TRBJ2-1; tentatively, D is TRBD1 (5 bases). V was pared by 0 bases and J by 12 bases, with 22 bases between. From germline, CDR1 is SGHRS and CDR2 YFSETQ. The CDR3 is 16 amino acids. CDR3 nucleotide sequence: TGCGCCAGCAGCTTGGGGGCTTTCGCAGGGAAGGTTGGGCAGTTCTTC. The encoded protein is CASSLGAFAGKVGQFF.

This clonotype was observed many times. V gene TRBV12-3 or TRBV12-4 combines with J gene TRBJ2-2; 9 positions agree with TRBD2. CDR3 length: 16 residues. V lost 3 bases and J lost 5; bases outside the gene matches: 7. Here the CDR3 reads CASSLGGGRVTGELFF. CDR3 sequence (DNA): TGTGCCAGCAGTTTGGGTGGCGGGAGGGTGACCGGGGAGCTGTTTTTT.

The CDR3 is CASSLGETNTGELFF. The CDR3 coding sequence is TGTGCCAGCAGCTTAGGGGAAACGAACACCGGGGAGCTGTTTTTT. The chain combines TRBV7-9 with TRBJ2-2; D remains ambiguous. The CDR3 has 15 amino acids. V was shortened by 1 base and J by 0 bases, with 6 bases between the two germline ends. Germline CDR1 and CDR2: SEHNR and FQNEAQ (reference sequence).

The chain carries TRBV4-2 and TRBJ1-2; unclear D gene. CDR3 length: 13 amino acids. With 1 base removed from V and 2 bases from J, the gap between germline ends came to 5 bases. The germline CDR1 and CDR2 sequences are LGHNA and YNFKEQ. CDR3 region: CASSQVGNYGYTF. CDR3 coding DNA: TGTGCCAGCAGCCAAGTGGGCAACTATGGCTACACCTTC.

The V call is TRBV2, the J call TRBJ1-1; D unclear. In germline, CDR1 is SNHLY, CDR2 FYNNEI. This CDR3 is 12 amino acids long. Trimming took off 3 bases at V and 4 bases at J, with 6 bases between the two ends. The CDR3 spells CASSEESTEAFF. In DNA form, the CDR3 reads TGTGCCAGCAGTGAGGAGAGCACTGAAGCTTTCTTT.